These 4 T cell receptor beta chains originate from one sample sequenced in a study of T-cell reconstitution after alpha-beta-depleted transplantation in children. The library targeted TCRbeta and was prepared with unique molecular identifiers. In TCRdb, the PCR reads were re-called with MiXCR into one record per CDR3 protein. Among about 610,000 distinct CDR3 sequences listed, about 11% were seen once. This specimen was PBMCs from the stem cell graft donor, taken from the stem cell graft. The receptors shown here come from a human donor who donated a stem cell graft to a child with acute myeloid leukemia.

The CDR3 spells CASIYGGWVTGELFF. In DNA form, the CDR3 reads TGTGCCAGCATCTACGGGGGATGGGTTACCGGGGAGCTGTTTTTT. V usage is TRBV27 and J usage is TRBJ2-2, with D possibly TRBD2 on 6 matching bases. Between the trimmed V and J ends, which lost 7 bases and 5 bases, there was a span of 17 bases. Germline-derived CDR1 and CDR2 are MNHEY and SMNVEV (reference sequence). The CDR3 has 15 amino acids.

This clonotype showed up many times. For the CDR3, the DNA is TGCGCCAGCAGCTTACCGGGACAGAACAATGAGCAGTTCTTC. It is translated as CASSLPGQNNEQFF. V usage is TRBV5-1 and J usage is TRBJ2-1; 7 bases line up with TRBD1. V lost 2 bases and J lost 5; bases outside the gene matches: 4. Germline-derived CDR1 and CDR2 are SGHRS and YFSETQ. There are 14 residues in the CDR3.

This clonotype was recorded many times. V and J are TRBV20-1 and TRBJ1-5, with 8 bases aligning to TRBD1. The germline gives CDR1 DFQATT, CDR2 SNEGSKA (reference sequence). CDR3 length: 17 residues. V was pared by 3 bases and J by 3 bases, with 13 bases of the junction left unmatched. Here the CDR3 DNA reads TGCAGTGCTAGCGGACAGGGAAATCTAGCTTTCAATCAGCCCCAGCATTTT. Protein sequence: CSASGQGNLAFNQPQHF.

This clonotype was seen many times. The chain joins TRBV6-2 or TRBV6-3 to TRBJ2-7; a weak D match, TRBD1 (5 bases). This CDR3 is 12 amino acids long. CDR1 and CDR2 from the germline V gene are MNHEY and SVGEGT. The V and J ends lost 5 bases and 7 bases respectively, with 12 bases between them. In DNA, the CDR3 is TGTGCCAGCAGTACCTGGGGCTATGAGCAGTACTTC. Encoded protein: CASSTWGYEQYF.